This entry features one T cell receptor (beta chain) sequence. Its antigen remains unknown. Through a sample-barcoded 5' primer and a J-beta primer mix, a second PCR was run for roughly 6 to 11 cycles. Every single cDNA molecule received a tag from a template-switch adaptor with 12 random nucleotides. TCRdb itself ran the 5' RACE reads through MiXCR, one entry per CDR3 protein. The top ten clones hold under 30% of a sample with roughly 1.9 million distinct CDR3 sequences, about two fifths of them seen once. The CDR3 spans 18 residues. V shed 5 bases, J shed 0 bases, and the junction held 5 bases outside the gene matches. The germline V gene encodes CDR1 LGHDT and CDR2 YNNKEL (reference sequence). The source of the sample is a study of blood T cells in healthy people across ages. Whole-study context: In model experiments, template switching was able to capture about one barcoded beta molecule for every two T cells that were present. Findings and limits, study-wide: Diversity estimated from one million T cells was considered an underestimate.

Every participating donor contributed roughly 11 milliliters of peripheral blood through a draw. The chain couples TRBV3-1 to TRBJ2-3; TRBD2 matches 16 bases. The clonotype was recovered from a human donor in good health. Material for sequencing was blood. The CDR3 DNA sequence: TGTGCCAGCAGCAAGGGACTAGCGGGGGGGTCTAGCACAGATACGCAGTATTTT. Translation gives CASSKGLAGGSSTDTQYF.